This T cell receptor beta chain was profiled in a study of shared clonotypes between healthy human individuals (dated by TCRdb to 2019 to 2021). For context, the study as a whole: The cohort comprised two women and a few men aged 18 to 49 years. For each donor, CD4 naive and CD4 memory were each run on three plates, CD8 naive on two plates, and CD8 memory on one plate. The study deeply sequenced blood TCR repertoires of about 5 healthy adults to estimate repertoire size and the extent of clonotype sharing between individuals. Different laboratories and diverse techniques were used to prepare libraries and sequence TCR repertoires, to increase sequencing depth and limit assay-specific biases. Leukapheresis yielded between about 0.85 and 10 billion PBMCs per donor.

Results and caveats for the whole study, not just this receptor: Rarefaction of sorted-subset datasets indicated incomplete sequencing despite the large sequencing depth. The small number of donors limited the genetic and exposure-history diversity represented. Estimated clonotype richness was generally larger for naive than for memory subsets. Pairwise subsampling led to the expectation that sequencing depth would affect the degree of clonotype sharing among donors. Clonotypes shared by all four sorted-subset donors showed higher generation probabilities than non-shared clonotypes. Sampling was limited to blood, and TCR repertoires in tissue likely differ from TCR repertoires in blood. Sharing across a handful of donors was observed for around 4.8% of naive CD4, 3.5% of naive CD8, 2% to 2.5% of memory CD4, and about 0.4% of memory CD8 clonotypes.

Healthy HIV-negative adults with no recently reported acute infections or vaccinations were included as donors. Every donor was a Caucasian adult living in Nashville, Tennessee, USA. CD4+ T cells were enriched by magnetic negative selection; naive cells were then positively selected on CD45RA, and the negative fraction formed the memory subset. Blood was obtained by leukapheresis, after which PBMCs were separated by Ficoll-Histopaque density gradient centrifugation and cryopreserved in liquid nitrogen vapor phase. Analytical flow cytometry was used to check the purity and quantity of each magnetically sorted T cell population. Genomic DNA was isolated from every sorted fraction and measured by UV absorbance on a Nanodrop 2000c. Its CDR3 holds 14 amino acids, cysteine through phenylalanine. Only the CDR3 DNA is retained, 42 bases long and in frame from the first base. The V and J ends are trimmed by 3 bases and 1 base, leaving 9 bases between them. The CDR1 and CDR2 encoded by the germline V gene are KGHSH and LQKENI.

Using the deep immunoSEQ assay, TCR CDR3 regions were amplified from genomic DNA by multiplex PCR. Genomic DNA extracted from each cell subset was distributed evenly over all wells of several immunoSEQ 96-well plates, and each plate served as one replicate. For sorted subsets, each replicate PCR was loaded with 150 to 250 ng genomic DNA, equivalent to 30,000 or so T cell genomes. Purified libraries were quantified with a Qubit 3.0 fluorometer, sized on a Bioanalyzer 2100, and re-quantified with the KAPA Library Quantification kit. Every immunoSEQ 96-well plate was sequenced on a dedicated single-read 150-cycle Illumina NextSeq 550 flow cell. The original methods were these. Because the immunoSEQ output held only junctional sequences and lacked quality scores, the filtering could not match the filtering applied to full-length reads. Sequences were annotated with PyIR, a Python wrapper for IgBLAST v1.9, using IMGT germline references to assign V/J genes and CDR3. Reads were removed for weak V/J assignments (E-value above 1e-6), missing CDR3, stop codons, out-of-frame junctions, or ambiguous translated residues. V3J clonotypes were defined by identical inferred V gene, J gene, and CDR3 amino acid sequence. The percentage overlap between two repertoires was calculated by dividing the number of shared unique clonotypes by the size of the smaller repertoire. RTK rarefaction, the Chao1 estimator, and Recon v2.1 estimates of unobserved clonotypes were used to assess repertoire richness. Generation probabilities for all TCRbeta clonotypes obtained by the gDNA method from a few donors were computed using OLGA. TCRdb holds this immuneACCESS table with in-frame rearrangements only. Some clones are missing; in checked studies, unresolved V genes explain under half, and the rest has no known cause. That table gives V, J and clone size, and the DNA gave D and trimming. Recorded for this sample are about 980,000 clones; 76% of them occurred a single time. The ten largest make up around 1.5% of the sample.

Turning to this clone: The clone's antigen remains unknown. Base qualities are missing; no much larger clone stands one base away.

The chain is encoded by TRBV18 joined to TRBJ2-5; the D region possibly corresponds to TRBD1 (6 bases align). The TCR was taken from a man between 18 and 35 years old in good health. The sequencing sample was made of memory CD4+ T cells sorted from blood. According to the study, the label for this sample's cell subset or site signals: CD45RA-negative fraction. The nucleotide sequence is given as TGTGCCAGCTCACCGACGACAGGCCAAGAGACCCAGTACTTC. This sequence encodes CASSPTTGQETQYF. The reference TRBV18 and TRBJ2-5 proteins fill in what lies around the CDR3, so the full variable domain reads NAGVMQNPRHLVRRRGQEARLRCSPMKGHSHVYWYRQLPEEGLKFMVYLQKENIIDESGMPKERFSAEFPKEGPSILRIQQVVRGDSAAYFCASSPTTGQETQYFGPGTRLLVL.